Listed below are T cell receptor beta chains from one sample, sequenced in a study of blood T cell repertoires in COVID-19. Some clones are missing from TCRdb's copy, which holds only in-frame ones; the method was immunoSEQ multiplex PCR. This table has fewer than 300,000 clones, roughly 84% appearing once. Sample: peripheral blood. The receptors come from a woman between 18 and 29 years old with acute or convalescent COVID-19. Each CDR3 is given with its conserved first and last residue. Fields, in order: clone size, V gene, J gene, D gene, CDR3 length, CDR3 DNA, CDR3 protein. D genes are given only for firm matches. For some rows the clone size is stated as once, few or many, or as a class when expanded; others skip it.

>-|TRBV12-5|TRBJ2-2|TRBD2|16
TGTGCTAGTGGTTTGTGGGGACTAGCGGGAGTCGGGGAGCTGTTTTTT
CASGLWGLAGVGELFF
>once|TRBV3-1/TRBV3-2|TRBJ2-3|-|18
TGTGCCAGCAGCCAAGATAGGAGATTCGGGATACTCACAGATACGCAGTATTTT
CASSQDRRFGILTDTQYF
>-|TRBV4-1|TRBJ2-3|-|16
TGCGCCAGCAGCCAAGAGAACCACCCGAGCGCAGATACGCAGTATTTT
CASSQENHPSADTQYF
>-|TRBV28|TRBJ1-2|-|16
TGTGCCAGCAGTTCACACGGGACTCAAGCTAACTATGGCTACACCTTC
CASSSHGTQANYGYTF
>-|TRBV27|TRBJ2-1|TRBD2|18
TGTGCCAGCAGTACGCGGACTAGCGGGAGGGGAACCTACAATGAGCAGTTCTTC
CASSTRTSGRGTYNEQFF
>-|TRBV19|TRBJ1-3|-|13
TGTGCCAGTAGAACCTACTCTGGAAACACCATATATTTT
CASRTYSGNTIYF
>-|TRBV5-1|TRBJ2-1|TRBD2|16
TGCGCCAGCAGCCTCGGACTAGCGGGAGTCGGGAATGAGCAGTTCTTC
CASSLGLAGVGNEQFF
>-|TRBV6-2/TRBV6-3|TRBJ2-1|TRBD1|14
TGTGCCAGCAGTTACTACCGGGACAGCTCTGAGCAGTTCTTC
CASSYYRDSSEQFF
>-|TRBV4-3|TRBJ1-4|-|14
TGCGCCAGCAGCCAAGTTTCGGGGGGGGGTTATCTGTTTTTT
CASSQVSGGGYLFF
>-|TRBV7-2|TRBJ1-1|TRBD1|14
TGTGCCAGCAGCTGGGACAGGGGAAGGACTGAAGCTTTCTTT
CASSWDRGRTEAFF
>-|TRBV19|TRBJ2-1|-|13
TGTGCCAGTAGTACCCTCCTAGCCTATGAGCAGTTCTTC
CASSTLLAYEQFF
>-|TRBV6-5|TRBJ2-3|-|15
TGTGCCAGCAGTTATGGGCTAGCTAGCACAGATACGCAGTATTTT
CASSYGLASTDTQYF